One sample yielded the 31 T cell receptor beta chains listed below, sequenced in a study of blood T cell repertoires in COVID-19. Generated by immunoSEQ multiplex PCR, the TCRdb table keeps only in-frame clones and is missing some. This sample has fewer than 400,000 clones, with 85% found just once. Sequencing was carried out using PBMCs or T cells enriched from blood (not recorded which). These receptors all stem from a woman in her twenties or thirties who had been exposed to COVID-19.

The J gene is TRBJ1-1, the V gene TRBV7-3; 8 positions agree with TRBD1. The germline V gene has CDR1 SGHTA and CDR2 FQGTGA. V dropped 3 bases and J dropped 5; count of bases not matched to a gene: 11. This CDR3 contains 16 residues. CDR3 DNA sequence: TGTGCCAGCAGCTTTGGGGCAGGGGGCCTTGTTACTGAAGCTTTCTTT. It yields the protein CASSFGAGGLVTEAFF.

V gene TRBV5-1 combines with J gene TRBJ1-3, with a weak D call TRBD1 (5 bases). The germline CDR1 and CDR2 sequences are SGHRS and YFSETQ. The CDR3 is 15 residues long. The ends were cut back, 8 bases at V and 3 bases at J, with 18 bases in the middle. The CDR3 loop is CASRIDSDLGNTIYF. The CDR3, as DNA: TGCGCCAGTCGCATCGACAGCGACCTTGGAAACACCATATATTTT.

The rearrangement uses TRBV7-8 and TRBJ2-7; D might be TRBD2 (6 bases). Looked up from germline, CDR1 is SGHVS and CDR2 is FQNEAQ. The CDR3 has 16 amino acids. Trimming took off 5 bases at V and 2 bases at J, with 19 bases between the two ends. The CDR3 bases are TGTGCCAGCAGCCCATTCGACCGGGGGATTACCTACGAGCAGTACTTC. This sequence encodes CASSPFDRGITYEQYF.

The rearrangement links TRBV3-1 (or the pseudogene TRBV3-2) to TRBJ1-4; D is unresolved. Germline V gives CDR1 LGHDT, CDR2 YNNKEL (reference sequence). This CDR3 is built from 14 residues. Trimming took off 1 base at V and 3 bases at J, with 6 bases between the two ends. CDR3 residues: CASSQASSNEKLFF. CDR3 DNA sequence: TGTGCCAGCAGCCAAGCCAGTTCTAATGAAAAACTGTTTTTT.

CDR3 protein: CASSPTSGGADTQYF. CDR3 DNA: TGTGCCAGCAGTCCGACTAGCGGGGGGGCAGATACGCAGTATTTT. This chain links TRBV6-2 or TRBV6-3 with TRBJ2-3; 14 positions agree with TRBD2. Per the germline V gene, CDR1 is MNHEY and CDR2 is SVGEGT. The junction had 2 bases not matched to a gene; V was cut back by 5 bases and J by 4 bases. This CDR3 has 15 amino acids.

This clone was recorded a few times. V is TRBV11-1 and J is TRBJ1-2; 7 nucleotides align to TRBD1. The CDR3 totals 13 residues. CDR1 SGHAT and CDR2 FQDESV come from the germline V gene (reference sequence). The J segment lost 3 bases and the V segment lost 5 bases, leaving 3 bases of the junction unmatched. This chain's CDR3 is CASSKDRDYGYTF. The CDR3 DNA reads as TGTGCCAGCAGCAAAGACAGGGACTATGGCTACACCTTC.

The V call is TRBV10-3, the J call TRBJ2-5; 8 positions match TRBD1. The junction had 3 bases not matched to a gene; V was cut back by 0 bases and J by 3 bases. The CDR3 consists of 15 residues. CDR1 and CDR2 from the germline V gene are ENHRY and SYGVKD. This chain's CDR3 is CAISESGQAKETQYF. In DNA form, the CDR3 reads TGTGCCATCAGTGAGTCGGGACAGGCAAAAGAGACCCAGTACTTC.

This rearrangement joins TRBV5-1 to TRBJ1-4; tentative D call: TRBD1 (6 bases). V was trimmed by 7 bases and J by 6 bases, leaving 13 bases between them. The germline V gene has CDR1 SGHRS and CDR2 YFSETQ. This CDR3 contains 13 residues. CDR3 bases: TGCGCCAGCCGTGAAGGGGGGGATGAAAAACTGTTTTTT. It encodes CASREGGDEKLFF.

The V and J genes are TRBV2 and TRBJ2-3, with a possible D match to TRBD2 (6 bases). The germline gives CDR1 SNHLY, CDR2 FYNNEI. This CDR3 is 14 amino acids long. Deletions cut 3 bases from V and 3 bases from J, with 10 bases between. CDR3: CASSDARGTDTQYF. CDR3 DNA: TGTGCCAGCAGTGACGCGCGGGGTACAGATACGCAGTATTTT. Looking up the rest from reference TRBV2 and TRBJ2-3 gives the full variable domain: EPEVTQTPSHQVTQMGQEVILRCVPISNHLYFYWYRQILGQKVEFLVSFYNNEISEKSEIFDDQFSVERPDGSNFTLKIRSTKLEDSAMYFCASSDARGTDTQYFGPGTRLTVL.

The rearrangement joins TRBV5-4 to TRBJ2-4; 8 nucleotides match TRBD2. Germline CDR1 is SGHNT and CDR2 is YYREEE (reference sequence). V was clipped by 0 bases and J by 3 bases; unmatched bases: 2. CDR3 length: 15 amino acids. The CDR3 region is CASSLDAGGKNIQYF. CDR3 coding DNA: TGTGCCAGCAGCTTGGATGCGGGGGGCAAAAACATTCAGTACTTC.

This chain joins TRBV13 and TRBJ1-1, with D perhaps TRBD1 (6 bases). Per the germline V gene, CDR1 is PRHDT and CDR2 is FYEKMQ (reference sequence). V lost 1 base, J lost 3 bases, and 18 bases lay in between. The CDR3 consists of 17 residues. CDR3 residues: CASSLVPTTGIYTEAFF. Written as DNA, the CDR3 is TGTGCCAGCAGCTTAGTACCAACCACAGGGATCTACACTGAAGCTTTCTTT.

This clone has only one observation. The CDR3 loop is CASSPRLLSSYNEQFF. As DNA, the CDR3 is TGTGCCAGCAGTCCGAGACTCTTGAGCTCCTACAATGAGCAGTTCTTC. The chain couples TRBV27 to TRBJ2-1; no definite D call. The V end lost 5 bases, the J end lost 0 bases, and 14 bases lay between the germline ends. This CDR3 comprises 16 residues. Germline CDR1 is MNHEY and CDR2 is SMNVEV (reference sequence).

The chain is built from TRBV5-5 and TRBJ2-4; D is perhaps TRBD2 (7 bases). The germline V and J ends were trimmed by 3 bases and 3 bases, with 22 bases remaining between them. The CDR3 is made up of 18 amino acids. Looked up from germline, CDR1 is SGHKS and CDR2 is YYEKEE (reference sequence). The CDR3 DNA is TGTGCCAGCAGCTCGCTAGGGTCCGGGGGGCTGGTCAAAAACATTCAGTACTTC. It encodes CASSSLGSGGLVKNIQYF.

The CDR3 region has the DNA TGTGCCTGGAGTGTACGGGGAGGCACAGATACGCAGTATTTT. It yields the protein CAWSVRGGTDTQYF. This chain links TRBV30 with TRBJ2-3, with D maybe TRBD2 (5 bases). The CDR3 has 14 amino acids. Germline loops: CDR1 GTSNPN, CDR2 SVGIG (reference sequence). V was pared by 0 bases and J by 1 base, with 8 bases between.

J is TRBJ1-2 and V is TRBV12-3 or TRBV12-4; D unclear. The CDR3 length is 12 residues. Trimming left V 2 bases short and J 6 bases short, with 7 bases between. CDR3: CASSLSRDGYTF. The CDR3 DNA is TGTGCCAGCAGTTTATCCCGGGATGGCTACACCTTC.

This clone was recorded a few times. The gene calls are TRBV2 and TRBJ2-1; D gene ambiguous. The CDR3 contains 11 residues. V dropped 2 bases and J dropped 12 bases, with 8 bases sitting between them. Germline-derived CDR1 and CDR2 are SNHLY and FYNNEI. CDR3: CASSEMSVQFF. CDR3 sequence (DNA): TGTGCCAGCAGTGAAATGTCTGTGCAGTTCTTC.

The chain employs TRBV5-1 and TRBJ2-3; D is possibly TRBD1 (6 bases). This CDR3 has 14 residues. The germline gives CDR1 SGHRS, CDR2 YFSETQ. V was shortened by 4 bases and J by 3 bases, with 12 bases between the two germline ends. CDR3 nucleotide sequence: TGCGCCAGCAGCCCCCAGGGGCCAACAGATACGCAGTATTTT. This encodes CASSPQGPTDTQYF.

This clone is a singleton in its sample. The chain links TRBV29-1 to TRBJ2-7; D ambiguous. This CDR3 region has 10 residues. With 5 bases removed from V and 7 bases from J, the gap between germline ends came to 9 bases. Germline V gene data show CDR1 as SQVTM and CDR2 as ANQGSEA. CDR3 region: CSVQTIEQYF. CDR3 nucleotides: TGCAGCGTTCAAACAATTGAGCAGTACTTC.

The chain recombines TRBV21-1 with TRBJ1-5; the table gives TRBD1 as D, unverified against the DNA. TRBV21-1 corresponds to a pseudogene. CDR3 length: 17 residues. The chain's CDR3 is CASSNKTGREGNQPQHF. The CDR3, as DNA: TGTGCCAGCAGCAATAAGACAGGGCGGGAAGGCAATCAGCCCCAGCATTTT.

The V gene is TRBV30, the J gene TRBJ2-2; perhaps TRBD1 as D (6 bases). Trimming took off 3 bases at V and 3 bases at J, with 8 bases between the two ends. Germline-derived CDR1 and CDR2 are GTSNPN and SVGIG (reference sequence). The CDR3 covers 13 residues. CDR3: CAWRDSYTGELFF. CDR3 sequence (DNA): TGTGCCTGGAGGGACAGTTACACCGGGGAGCTGTTTTTT.

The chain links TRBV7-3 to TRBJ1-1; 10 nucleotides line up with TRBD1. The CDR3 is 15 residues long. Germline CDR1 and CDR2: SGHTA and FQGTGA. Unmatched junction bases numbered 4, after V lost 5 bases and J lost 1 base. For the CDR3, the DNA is TGTGCCAGCAGCCCGGGACAGGGGAGGAACACTGAAGCTTTCTTT. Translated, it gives CASSPGQGRNTEAFF.

The CDR3 sequence: CASSTGGMSNQPQHF. CDR3 DNA sequence: TGTGCCAGCAGTACAGGGGGCATGAGCAATCAGCCCCAGCATTTT. This chain uses TRBV28 with TRBJ1-5; the match to TRBD1 covers 9 bases. This CDR3 comprises 15 residues. Germline CDR1 is MDHEN and CDR2 is SYDVKM. V lost 5 bases and J lost 1; bases outside the gene matches: 3.

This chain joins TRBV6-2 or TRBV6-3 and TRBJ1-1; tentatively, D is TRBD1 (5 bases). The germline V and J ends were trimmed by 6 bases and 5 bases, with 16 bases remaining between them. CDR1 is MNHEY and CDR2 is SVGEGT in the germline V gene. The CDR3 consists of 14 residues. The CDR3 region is CASSRPGGWTEAFF. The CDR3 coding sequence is TGTGCCAGCAGCCGACCCGGGGGTTGGACTGAAGCTTTCTTT.

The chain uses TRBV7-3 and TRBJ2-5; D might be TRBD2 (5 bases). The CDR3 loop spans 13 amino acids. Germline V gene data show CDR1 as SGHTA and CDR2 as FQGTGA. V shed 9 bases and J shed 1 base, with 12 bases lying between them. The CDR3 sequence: CASRSGFQETQYF. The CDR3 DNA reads TGTGCCAGTCGGAGCGGTTTCCAAGAGACCCAGTACTTC.

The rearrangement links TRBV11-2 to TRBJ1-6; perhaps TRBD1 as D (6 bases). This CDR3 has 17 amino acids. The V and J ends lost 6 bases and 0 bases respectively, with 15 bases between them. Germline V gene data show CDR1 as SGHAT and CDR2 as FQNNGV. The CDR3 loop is CASRPDYRVSYNSPLHF. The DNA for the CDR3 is TGTGCCAGCAGGCCCGATTACAGGGTCTCCTATAATTCACCCCTCCACTTT.

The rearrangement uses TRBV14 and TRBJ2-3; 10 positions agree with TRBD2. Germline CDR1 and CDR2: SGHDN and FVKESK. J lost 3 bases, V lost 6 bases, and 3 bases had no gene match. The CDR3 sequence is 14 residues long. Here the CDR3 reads CASSLAGVTDTQYF. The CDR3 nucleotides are TGTGCCAGCAGTCTAGCGGGGGTGACAGATACGCAGTATTTT.

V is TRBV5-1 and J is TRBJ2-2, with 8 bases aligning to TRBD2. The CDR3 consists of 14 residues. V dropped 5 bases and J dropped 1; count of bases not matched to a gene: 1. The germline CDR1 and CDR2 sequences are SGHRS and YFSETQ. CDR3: CASRLAVNTGELFF. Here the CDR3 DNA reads TGCGCCAGCAGACTAGCGGTGAACACCGGGGAGCTGTTTTTT.

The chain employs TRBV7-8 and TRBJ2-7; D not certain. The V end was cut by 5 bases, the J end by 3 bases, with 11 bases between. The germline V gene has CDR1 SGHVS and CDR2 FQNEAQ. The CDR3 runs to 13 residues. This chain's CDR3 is CASSPARFYEQYF. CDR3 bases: TGTGCCAGCAGCCCAGCCAGGTTCTACGAGCAGTACTTC.

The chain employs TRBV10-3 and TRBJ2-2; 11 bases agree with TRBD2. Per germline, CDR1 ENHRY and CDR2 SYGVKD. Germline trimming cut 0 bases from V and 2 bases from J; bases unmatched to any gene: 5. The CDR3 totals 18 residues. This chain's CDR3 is CAISESASGGHNTGELFF. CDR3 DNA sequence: TGTGCCATCAGTGAGTCGGCTAGCGGGGGGCACAACACCGGGGAGCTGTTTTTT.

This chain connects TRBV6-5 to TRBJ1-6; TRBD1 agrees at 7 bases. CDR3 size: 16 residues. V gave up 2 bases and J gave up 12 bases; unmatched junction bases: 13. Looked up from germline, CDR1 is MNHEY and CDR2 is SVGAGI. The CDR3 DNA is TGTGCCAGCAGTTACCTAACCGGGACAGCTTTTAGACCCCTCCACTTT. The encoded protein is CASSYLTGTAFRPLHF.

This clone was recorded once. Here the CDR3 DNA reads TGTGCCAGCAGCTTAGCGGACAGGGTTGATGAAAAACTGTTTTTT. This gives the protein CASSLADRVDEKLFF. The chain employs TRBV7-9 and TRBJ1-4; 8 bases line up with TRBD1. Germline V gives CDR1 SEHNR, CDR2 FQNEAQ (reference sequence). The J segment lost 6 bases and the V segment lost 0 bases, leaving 3 bases of the junction unmatched. This CDR3 region has 15 residues.